This T cell receptor beta chain was profiled in a study of identical twins. TCRdb fed the 5' RACE reads into MiXCR, producing one record per CDR3 protein. The repertoire has 600,000 to 800,000 distinct CDR3 sequences, 21% of them found once; the top ten carry 4.3%. From germline, CDR1 is SGHTA and CDR2 FQGNSA. The ends were cut back, 2 bases at V and 3 bases at J, with 14 bases in the middle. CDR3 size: 16 residues. Another study also made use of these data, one on T cells expressing NK-cell markers. That study reports: In the group of eight sequenced donors, seven were HCMV-seropositive and one was seronegative. Within several experiments, an anti-gamma-delta TCR antibody kept the sorting limited to alpha-beta TCR T cells.

The chain recombines TRBV7-2 with TRBJ2-4, with a tentative D call TRBD2 (5 bases). The receptor's source is a woman between 18 and 30 years old in good health. Sequenced input: PBMCs. DNA for the CDR3: TGTGCCAGCAGCTTAAGGCCGAGAGGAGGCAAAAACATTCAGTACTTC. Translation: CASSLRPRGGKNIQYF. Full variable domain (missing parts from reference TRBV7-2 and TRBJ2-4): GAGVSQSPSNKVTEKGKDVELRCDPISGHTALYWYRQSLGQGLEFLIYFQGNSAPDKSGLPSDRFSAERTGGSVSTLTIQRTQQEDSAVYLCASSLRPRGGKNIQYFGAGTRLSVL.